The 31 T cell receptor beta chains below come from one sample, sequenced in a study of response to subunit inactivated influenza vaccine. TCRdb called the RT-PCR reads again in MiXCR, with one record for every CDR3 protein. Of around 650,000 distinct CDR3 sequences in the sample, about a sixth are singletons; the top ten hold approximately 10%. Material: PBMCs from blood, obtained 12 days after vaccination. The receptors were sampled from a man aged 50 or older who received an inactivated influenza vaccine.

The rearrangement links TRBV29-1 to TRBJ1-1; D perhaps matches TRBD1 (6 bases). The CDR3 sequence is 15 residues long. Germline lookup yields CDR1 SQVTM and CDR2 ANQGSEA. Deletions cut 5 bases from V and 0 bases from J, with 16 bases between. The CDR3 loop reads CSVRPGQTLNTEAFF. The CDR3 nucleotides read TGCAGCGTTCGTCCCGGACAGACATTGAACACTGAAGCTTTCTTT.

The gene calls are TRBV25-1 and TRBJ1-1; no clear D. The germline V and J ends were trimmed by 2 bases and 4 bases, with 5 bases remaining between them. Per the germline V gene, CDR1 is MGHDK and CDR2 is SYGVNS. The CDR3 is 12 residues long. CDR3 amino acids: CASSERGTEAFF. CDR3 in DNA: TGTGCCAGCAGTGAACGGGGCACTGAAGCTTTCTTT.

Only a few counts were recorded for this clonotype. V usage is TRBV20-1 and J usage is TRBJ2-1; D may be TRBD1 (6 bases). Trimming pared 4 bases from V and 1 base from J, leaving 14 bases between. Germline V gene sequence: CDR1 DFQATT, CDR2 SNEGSKA (reference sequence). This CDR3 is built from 15 residues. The CDR3 DNA sequence: TGCAGTGCTAAAGCCGGGACAATTTCCTACAATGAGCAGTTCTTC. Translation gives CSAKAGTISYNEQFF.

The chain couples TRBV6-2 or TRBV6-3 to TRBJ1-5; D is possibly TRBD1 (6 bases). The CDR3 is 12 amino acids. Germline CDR1 is MNHEY and CDR2 is SVGEGT. The CDR3 sequence: CAGGPGNQPQHF. The CDR3 bases are TGTGCAGGGGGTCCTGGCAATCAGCCCCAGCATTTT.

Only a few counts were recorded for this clonotype. This chain uses TRBV7-9 with TRBJ1-2, with TRBD1 matching 9 bases. The germline gives CDR1 SEHNR, CDR2 FQNEAQ (reference sequence). J lost 6 bases, V lost 6 bases, and 14 bases had no gene match. This CDR3 is built from 16 residues. The chain's CDR3 is CASRPPSGTGRDGYTF. As DNA, the CDR3 is TGTGCCAGCAGGCCACCTTCCGGGACAGGGAGGGATGGCTACACCTTC.

This clonotype was counted between two and nine times. The chain carries TRBV14 and TRBJ2-1; a possible D gene is TRBD1 (6 bases). Trimming took 1 base from V and 0 from J, leaving 13 bases between them. Looked up from germline, CDR1 is SGHDN and CDR2 is FVKESK. This CDR3 region has 17 residues. CDR3 region: CASSQAFSRGSYNEQFF. The DNA for the CDR3 is TGTGCCAGCAGCCAAGCTTTCTCCAGGGGCTCCTACAATGAGCAGTTCTTC.

The V call is TRBV14, the J call TRBJ1-6; a weak D match, TRBD1 (6 bases). Germline V CDR1 and CDR2: SGHDN, FVKESK. This CDR3 has 14 residues. The V end lost 3 bases, the J end lost 10 bases, and 13 bases lay between the germline ends. CDR3 in amino acids: CASSQNRVGSPLHF. In DNA, the CDR3 is TGTGCCAGCAGCCAGAACAGGGTTGGGTCACCCCTCCACTTT.

This clonotype was picked up many times. The V gene is TRBV6-2 or TRBV6-3, the J gene TRBJ2-2; D unresolved. V lost 8 bases, J lost 1 base, and 2 bases lay in between. The CDR3 spans 11 residues. CDR1 and CDR2 (germline): MNHEY, SVGEGT. CDR3 in amino acids: CASGNTGELFF. The CDR3 DNA sequence: TGTGCCAGCGGGAACACCGGGGAGCTGTTTTTT.

The rearrangement uses TRBV30 and TRBJ2-7; D unclear. The CDR3 is 12 amino acids. V was trimmed by 2 bases and J by 0 bases, leaving 5 bases between them. Germline CDR1 is GTSNPN and CDR2 is SVGIG (reference sequence). This chain's CDR3 is CAWSRSSYEQYF. DNA of the CDR3: TGTGCCTGGAGTAGGAGCTCCTACGAGCAGTACTTC. The complete variable domain, with remaining parts taken from reference TRBV30 and TRBJ2-7, reads SQTIHQWPATLVQPVGSPLSLECTVEGTSNPNLYWYRQAAGRGLQLLFYSVGIGQISSEVPQNLSASRPQDRQFILSSKKLLLSDSGFYLCAWSRSSYEQYFGPGTRLTVT.

The chain couples TRBV5-1 to TRBJ2-3; 11 nucleotides align to TRBD2. Trimming took 0 bases from V and 0 from J; bases not matched to a gene: 3. The CDR3 is 17 residues long. Germline assignment: CDR1 SGHRS and CDR2 YFSETQ. This CDR3 reads CASSLDLAGGSTDTQYF. The DNA for the CDR3 is TGCGCCAGCAGCTTGGACCTAGCGGGGGGAAGCACAGATACGCAGTATTTT. Combining the CDR3 with reference TRBV5-1 and TRBJ2-3 gives the whole variable domain KAGVTQTPRYLIKTRGQQVTLSCSPISGHRSVSWYQQTPGQGLQFLFEYFSETQRNKGNFPGRFSGRQFSNSRSEMNVSTLELGDSALYLCASSLDLAGGSTDTQYFGPGTRLTVL.

V gene TRBV20-1 combines with J gene TRBJ1-2; weak D call: TRBD1 (6 bases). Germline V gene sequence: CDR1 DFQATT, CDR2 SNEGSKA (reference sequence). V was clipped by 5 bases and J by 3 bases, with 7 bases between them. CDR3 size: 11 residues. This CDR3 reads CSAAGDYGYTF. CDR3 sequence (DNA): TGCAGTGCTGCAGGGGACTATGGCTACACCTTC.

This chain connects TRBV5-1 to TRBJ1-2, with D hard to call. The CDR3 has 15 amino acids. Trimming cost V 0 bases and J 5 bases, with 14 bases left between them. Germline V CDR1 and CDR2: SGHRS, YFSETQ. The CDR3, as DNA: TGCGCCAGCAGCTTGGATCTCACCCTGGGATATGGCTACACCTTC. It specifies CASSLDLTLGYGYTF.

V usage is TRBV5-4 and J usage is TRBJ2-2; D gene uncertain. The germline gives CDR1 SGHNT, CDR2 YYREEE (reference sequence). CDR3 length: 19 amino acids. Trimming cost V 0 bases and J 0 bases, with 18 bases left between them. In nucleotides, the CDR3 is TGTGCCAGCAGCTTGGCGTGGCCAAGGACCTACTCGAACACCGGGGAGCTGTTTTTT. It codes for CASSLAWPRTYSNTGELFF.

V and J are TRBV9 and TRBJ2-1; 10 bases fit TRBD2. The CDR3 totals 15 residues. Trimming cost V 3 bases and J 4 bases; bases outside gene matches: 4. Germline-derived CDR1 and CDR2 are SGDLS and YYNGEE. DNA for the CDR3: TGTGCCAGCAGCGAGACTAGCGGGCTTTACAATGAGCAGTTCTTC. It is translated as CASSETSGLYNEQFF.

This clonotype was counted only a few times. This sequence joins TRBV7-9 and TRBJ2-3; 8 bases agree with TRBD2. Per germline, CDR1 SEHNR and CDR2 FQNEAQ (reference sequence). The CDR3 is 14 amino acids. V lost 4 bases and J lost 2; bases outside the gene matches: 2. The CDR3 sequence: CASSYGGATDTQYF. The CDR3 DNA sequence: TGTGCCAGCAGCTACGGGGGGGCCACAGATACGCAGTATTTT.

The V call is TRBV6-5, the J call TRBJ2-7, with 7 bases lining up with TRBD1. Trimming took 2 bases from V and 4 from J; bases not matched to a gene: 5. CDR3 length: 14 residues. CDR1 is MNHEY and CDR2 is SVGAGI in the germline V gene. The CDR3 DNA reads TGTGCCAGCAGTTACAAAGGGGGCCGTTACGAGCAGTACTTC. Its translation: CASSYKGGRYEQYF.

V usage is TRBV7-9 and J usage is TRBJ2-5; perhaps D is TRBD1 or TRBD2 (7 bases each). Trimming stripped 2 bases from V and 4 bases from J, with 17 bases between. CDR1 and CDR2 from the germline V gene are SEHNR and FQNEAQ (reference sequence). The CDR3 is made up of 16 amino acids. Written as DNA, the CDR3 is TGTGCCAGCAGCTTACCCACGGGGAGGGGGCGAGAGACCCAGTACTTC. Translation gives CASSLPTGRGRETQYF.

Only a few counts were recorded for this clonotype. The chain is built from TRBV6-4 and TRBJ1-1, with D maybe TRBD1 (6 bases). Trimming left V 5 bases short and J 4 bases short, with 14 bases between. The V gene's germline CDR1 is MRHNA and CDR2 SNTAGT. There are 14 residues in the CDR3. CDR3 coding DNA: TGTGCCAGCAGTCCCGAGGAGGGGGTCACTGAAGCTTTCTTT. This encodes CASSPEEGVTEAFF.

This clonotype has a handful of counts. This chain uses TRBV15 with TRBJ2-7; a weak D match, TRBD2 (5 bases). This CDR3 is 14 amino acids long. Germline loops: CDR1 LNHNV, CDR2 YYDKDF (reference sequence). The V and J ends lost 4 bases and 4 bases respectively, with 14 bases between them. The CDR3 spells CATSISSTSYEQYF. CDR3 bases: TGTGCCACCAGCATTTCGTCCACTAGTTACGAGCAGTACTTC.

This sequence joins TRBV27 and TRBJ2-1; D is perhaps TRBD2 (6 bases). There are 15 residues in the CDR3. With 2 bases removed from V and 6 bases from J, the gap between germline ends came to 14 bases. Germline V gene lookup returns CDR1 MNHEY and CDR2 SMNVEV (reference sequence). The CDR3 is CASSLAHRRGNEQFF. CDR3 nucleotides: TGTGCCAGCAGTTTAGCACACCGGCGGGGCAATGAGCAGTTCTTC.

This clonotype was counted only a few times. The rearrangement uses TRBV5-1 and TRBJ2-5; 9 bases agree with TRBD2. The V gene's germline CDR1 is SGHRS and CDR2 YFSETQ. V shed 4 bases, J shed 7 bases, and the junction held 14 bases outside the gene matches. This CDR3 is built from 16 residues. The CDR3 protein is CASSQVTGTSSGTQYF. In DNA, the CDR3 is TGCGCCAGCAGCCAAGTAACCGGGACTAGCTCTGGGACCCAGTACTTC.

This clonotype was observed a few times. This chain links TRBV5-1 with TRBJ2-7; perhaps TRBD1 as D (5 bases). The CDR3 has 14 residues. Germline V lookup: CDR1 SGHRS, CDR2 YFSETQ. V was cut by 0 bases and J by 2 bases, with 9 bases left in between. The CDR3 spells CASSLVTVPYEQYF. In nucleotides, the CDR3 is TGCGCCAGCAGCTTGGTGACAGTACCCTACGAGCAGTACTTC. Variable domain in full (rest from reference TRBV5-1 and TRBJ2-7): KAGVTQTPRYLIKTRGQQVTLSCSPISGHRSVSWYQQTPGQGLQFLFEYFSETQRNKGNFPGRFSGRQFSNSRSEMNVSTLELGDSALYLCASSLVTVPYEQYFGPGTRLTVT.

The gene calls are TRBV12-3 or TRBV12-4 and TRBJ1-6; D is ambiguous. V was cut by 8 bases and J by 6 bases, with 11 bases left in between. The CDR3 consists of 13 residues. The CDR3 is CASSEQINSPLHF. CDR3 sequence (DNA): TGTGCCAGCTCGGAACAAATTAATTCACCCCTCCACTTT.

The V call is TRBV5-1, the J call TRBJ1-1, with 9 bases aligning to TRBD1. Germline CDR1 SGHRS, CDR2 YFSETQ. With 4 bases clipped from V and 4 bases from J, the junction kept 8 bases outside the gene matches. This CDR3 is built from 15 residues. The DNA of the CDR3 is TGCGCCAGCAGCATAACAGGGGGCGCGGGCACTGAAGCTTTCTTT. This sequence encodes CASSITGGAGTEAFF.

The sample holds many counts of this clonotype. CDR3 DNA sequence: TGCAGTGCTAGATTTAATATGGGGGCCGAGCAGTACTTC. Translated: CSARFNMGAEQYF. The chain joins TRBV20-1 to TRBJ2-7; TRBD1 might be the D (6 bases). The V gene's germline CDR1 is DFQATT and CDR2 SNEGSKA (reference sequence). The V end was cut by 2 bases, the J end by 6 bases, with 14 bases between. The CDR3 covers 13 residues.

This clonotype occurred a few times. The V gene is TRBV5-1, the J gene TRBJ2-7, with 8 bases matching TRBD2. The CDR3 consists of 14 residues. J lost 2 bases, V lost 5 bases, and 6 bases had no gene match. Germline V gene sequence: CDR1 SGHRS, CDR2 YFSETQ. The CDR3 protein is CASRERTSTYEQYF. In nucleotides, the CDR3 is TGCGCCAGCAGGGAAAGGACTAGCACCTACGAGCAGTACTTC.

A few counts support this clonotype. Here the CDR3 reads CASSYLPTDTQYF. CDR3 bases: TGTGCCAGCAGCTACCTCCCCACAGATACGCAGTATTTT. The chain has TRBV7-8 and TRBJ2-3, with D unclear. Germline loops: CDR1 SGHVS, CDR2 FQNEAQ. Trimming stripped 4 bases from V and 2 bases from J, with 7 bases between. This CDR3 has 13 amino acids.

In this sample, this clonotype turned up a few times. A read error may produce the germline difference seen at one junction end. CDR3 coding DNA: TGTGCCAGCAGTCCTCTGGGGAGCGGGAGAACAATTTTC. The encoded protein is CASSPLGSGRTIF. The rearrangement uses TRBV6-1 and TRBJ2-7, with 8 bases fitting TRBD2. The CDR3 totals 13 residues. Germline values: CDR1 MNHNS, CDR2 SASEGT.

This clonotype was recorded a few times. The chain has TRBV6-5 and TRBJ1-6; D is undetermined. Trimming shortened V by 2 bases and J by 6 bases, and 11 bases separated the two germline ends. The V gene's germline CDR1 is MNHEY and CDR2 SVGAGI. The CDR3 is made up of 15 amino acids. The CDR3 DNA is TGTGCCAGCAGTTACATGGAAAACCTTAATTCACCCCTCCACTTT. Translating gives CASSYMENLNSPLHF.

The chain couples TRBV2 to TRBJ2-7; D might be TRBD1 (5 bases). Germline loops: CDR1 SNHLY, CDR2 FYNNEI. The V and J ends lost 4 bases and 6 bases respectively, with 13 bases between them. The CDR3 is made up of 13 amino acids. CDR3 in DNA: TGTGCCAGCAGTGCGGTGCAGGGATTCGAGCAGTACTTC. It specifies CASSAVQGFEQYF.

This clonotype showed up just a few times. The V gene is TRBV6-1, the J gene TRBJ1-4, with 11 bases fitting TRBD1. The ends lost 1 base at V and 8 bases at J; junction bases unmatched: 3. CDR3 length: 15 amino acids. CDR1 and CDR2 from the germline V gene are MNHNS and SASEGT. The DNA of the CDR3 is TGTGCCAGCAGTGAAGGGACAGGGGGCGCGGAAAAACTGTTTTTT. This translates into CASSEGTGGAEKLFF.